Following are 7 T cell receptor beta chains from one sample sequenced in a study of chemoradiotherapy in HPV16-positive cancers (dated by TCRdb to between 2021 and 2022). The library was generated by the immunoSEQ multiplex PCR assay. In its TCRdb copy, this immuneACCESS table keeps in-frame sequences only and misses some clones. Where compared with another copy, unresolved V genes explain less than half of these, and the others have no known cause. This sample comprises roughly 13,000 clones, just under 70% of them detected only once. The leading ten clones occupy roughly 19% of the sample. Specimen collection occurred from a patient who underwent chemoradiotherapy. The receptors derive from a human donor with HPV-associated anogenital cancer.

This clone came up a few times. The chain employs TRBV9 and TRBJ2-3; TRBD2 aligns across 12 bases. The J segment lost 7 bases and the V segment lost 1 base, leaving 7 bases of the junction unmatched. Per germline, CDR1 SGDLS and CDR2 YYNGEE. The CDR3 extends over 16 amino acids. The CDR3 protein is CASSVRASGGVNTQYF. The CDR3 nucleotides read TGTGCCAGCAGCGTAAGGGCTAGCGGGGGGGTAAATACGCAGTATTTT.

This chain connects TRBV5-1 to TRBJ1-2; D is possibly TRBD1 (5 bases). V gave up 0 bases and J gave up 8 bases, with 11 bases separating them. CDR1 SGHRS and CDR2 YFSETQ come from the germline V gene. The CDR3 sequence is 13 residues long. CDR3 sequence: CASSLEGARGYTF. The CDR3, as DNA: TGCGCCAGCAGCTTGGAAGGGGCGCGAGGCTACACCTTC.

This chain links TRBV10-3 with TRBJ2-5, with 13 bases aligning to TRBD2. The CDR3 is 13 amino acids. Trimming at V came to 3 bases and at J to 9 bases, leaving 1 base not matched to a gene. The germline V gene encodes CDR1 ENHRY and CDR2 SYGVKD. CDR3 DNA: TGTGCCATCAGTGAAACTAGCGGGGGGGCCCAGTACTTC. The encoded protein is CAISETSGGAQYF.

The chain joins TRBV4-1 to TRBJ1-2; D might be TRBD1 (6 bases). The V end was cut by 0 bases, the J end by 9 bases, with 11 bases between. This CDR3 comprises 13 residues. CDR1 and CDR2 from the germline V gene are MGHRA and YSYEKL. CDR3 nucleotides: TGCGCCAGCAGCCAAGAGGGGGCTTTTAGCTACACCTTC. Its protein is CASSQEGAFSYTF.

CDR3 residues: CASSVGQPNFYGYTF. The CDR3 DNA sequence: TGTGCCAGCAGTGTGGGACAGCCGAACTTCTATGGCTACACCTTC. The genes are TRBV25-1 and TRBJ1-2; 7 nucleotides line up with TRBD1. Per germline, CDR1 MGHDK and CDR2 SYGVNS. V was clipped by 4 bases and J by 4 bases; unmatched bases: 9. The CDR3 runs to 15 residues.

In its sample, this clone was seen a few times. The chain joins TRBV14 to TRBJ1-1; D is ambiguous. V lost 6 bases, J lost 0 bases, and 14 bases lay in between. The CDR3 has 15 residues. In germline, CDR1 is SGHDN, CDR2 FVKESK. The CDR3 DNA follows: TGTGCCAGCAGACCTCTAAGGAGCATGAACACTGAAGCTTTCTTT. It yields the protein CASRPLRSMNTEAFF.

J is TRBJ2-5 and V is TRBV5-1, with D hard to call. The V gene lost 0 bases and the J gene lost 2 bases, with 14 bases spanning the gap. Germline values: CDR1 SGHRS, CDR2 YFSETQ. This CDR3 region has 16 residues. The DNA for the CDR3 is TGCGCCAGCAGCTTGGCTGGGGAACAACGGCAAGAGACCCAGTACTTC. This gives the protein CASSLAGEQRQETQYF.